Each of the 15 T cell receptor beta chains below was sequenced from the same sample in a study of T cells in Graves' hyperthyroidism and ophthalmopathy. From RNA transcripts, TCR beta CDR3 regions were amplified. In the first-round RT-PCR of the TCR CDR3, the HTBI primer set was used. Each CDR3 protein is one row after TCRdb ran MiXCR on the multiplex PCR reads. The sample yields some 180,000 distinct CDR3 sequences, around a sixth seen once. Sequenced input: blood. The receptor source for this set is a woman aged 45-60 years with Graves' hyperthyroidism.

This clonotype was seen repeatedly, ten times or more. The CDR3 region has the DNA TGTGCCAGCAGCTATATCGGCGGGAGCTCCTACAATGAGCAGTTCTTC. Encoded protein: CASSYIGGSSYNEQFF. The J gene is TRBJ2-1, the V gene TRBV11-3, with 7 bases fitting TRBD2. The V segment lost 4 bases and the J segment 0 bases; nucleotides outside the gene matches: 6. The CDR3 runs 16 residues. Germline CDR1 is SGHNT and CDR2 is YENEEA.

The chain recombines TRBV12-5 with TRBJ2-5, with D possibly being TRBD1 or TRBD2 (5 bases each). The germline V gene encodes CDR1 LGHNT and CDR2 FRNRAP. The CDR3 consists of 14 residues. Trimming removed 6 bases at V and 3 bases at J, with 14 bases between. CDR3 amino acids: CASGQRDREETQYF. The CDR3, as DNA: TGTGCTAGTGGCCAGAGGGACCGAGAAGAGACCCAGTACTTC.

The rearrangement joins TRBV30 to TRBJ1-5; 8 bases line up with TRBD1. The germline gives CDR1 GTSNPN, CDR2 SVGIG (reference sequence). V shed 3 bases and J 7 bases; nucleotides not matched to a gene: 11. The CDR3 has 15 residues. The CDR3: CAWSDGQGIQQPQHF. The CDR3 region has the DNA TGTGCCTGGAGCGACGGACAGGGTATTCAGCAGCCCCAGCATTTT.

This clonotype was seen a single time. The chain combines TRBV6-1 with TRBJ2-3; 11 positions match TRBD1. CDR3 size: 12 residues. Germline lookup yields CDR1 MNHNS and CDR2 SASEGT. The trim removed 4 bases at V and 13 bases at J, leaving 4 bases unmatched. The chain's CDR3 is CASSAGTGGEYF. As DNA, the CDR3 is TGTGCCAGCAGTGCCGGGACAGGGGGGGAGTATTTT.

This clonotype was detected ten times or more. The chain employs TRBV7-9 and TRBJ2-1; 11 nucleotides line up with TRBD1. The germline V gene encodes CDR1 SEHNR and CDR2 FQNEAQ (reference sequence). The CDR3 runs 16 residues. The V segment lost 5 bases and the J segment 9 bases; nucleotides outside the gene matches: 12. DNA for the CDR3: TGTGCCAGCAGCGTACGACCGGGACAGGGGGAAGGTGAGCAGTTCTTC. Translating gives CASSVRPGQGEGEQFF.

This clonotype was picked up many times. The rearrangement links TRBV28 to TRBJ2-1; no firm D call. V was clipped by 8 bases and J by 8 bases, with 10 bases between them. This CDR3 is 11 amino acids long. CDR1 is MDHEN, CDR2 SYDVKM, per germline. CDR3 DNA: TGTGCCAGCCAGGAGCGAGATGAGCAGTTCTTC. This translates into CASQERDEQFF.

V and J are TRBV27 and TRBJ1-1, with 8 bases identical to TRBD1. The V segment lost 2 bases and the J segment 1 base; nucleotides outside the gene matches: 9. In germline, CDR1 is MNHEY, CDR2 SMNVEV (reference sequence). The CDR3 spans 17 residues. The CDR3 DNA is TGTGCCAGCAGTTTACTGAGACAGGGGTTTGCGAACACTGAAGCTTTCTTT. Amino acids: CASSLLRQGFANTEAFF.

This clonotype has a count of ten or more. This chain links TRBV6-6 with TRBJ2-1; 8 nucleotides align to TRBD2. CDR1 and CDR2 from the germline V gene are MNHNY and SVGAGI (reference sequence). CDR3 size: 15 residues. J lost 12 bases, V lost 0 bases, and 10 bases had no gene match. This CDR3 reads CASSYSGTRPKLQFF. The CDR3 bases are TGTGCCAGCAGTTACTCGGGGACTAGACCTAAGTTGCAGTTCTTC.

At least ten counts were recorded for this clonotype. The chain joins TRBV27 to TRBJ1-5; 9 nucleotides line up with TRBD1. The CDR3 runs 14 residues. Germline V gene lookup returns CDR1 MNHEY and CDR2 SMNVEV (reference sequence). Trimming at V came to 4 bases and at J to 7 bases, leaving 5 bases not matched to a gene. The CDR3 reads CASSSGQGDQPQHF. The DNA of the CDR3 is TGTGCCAGCAGTTCGGGACAGGGAGACCAGCCCCAGCATTTT.

This clonotype showed up many times. The chain has TRBV20-1 and TRBJ2-1, with TRBD2 matching 12 bases. The V segment lost 0 bases and the J segment 0 bases; nucleotides outside the gene matches: 3. The V gene's germline CDR1 is DFQATT and CDR2 SNEGSKA (reference sequence). The CDR3 sequence is 17 residues long. The CDR3 protein is CSARDWTSGISYNEQFF. CDR3 bases: TGCAGTGCTAGAGATTGGACTAGCGGGATCTCCTACAATGAGCAGTTCTTC.

Only a few counts were recorded for this clonotype. The gene calls are TRBV29-1 and TRBJ2-7; 7 bases are a match to TRBD2. The CDR3 is 15 residues long. V lost 0 bases, J lost 2 bases, and 7 bases stayed unmatched. Germline V CDR1 and CDR2: SQVTM, ANQGSEA. The CDR3 DNA reads TGCAGCGTTGAAGATGGCGGGAGTGCTACCTACGAGCAGTACTTC. Amino acid sequence: CSVEDGGSATYEQYF.

This rearrangement joins TRBV3-1 to TRBJ1-3, with D hard to call. Trimming cost V 2 bases and J 0 bases, with 14 bases left between them. The CDR3 is 17 amino acids. CDR1 is LGHDT, CDR2 YNNKEL, per germline (reference sequence). CDR3 nucleotides: TGTGCCAGCAGCCAAATCGAGGCTGGGAGCTCTGGAAACACCATATATTTT. It translates to CASSQIEAGSSGNTIYF. Complete variable domain (other parts from reference TRBV3-1 and TRBJ1-3): DTAVSQTPKYLVTQMGNDKSIKCEQNLGHDTMYWYKQDSKKFLKIMFSYNNKELIINETVPNRFSPKSPDKAHLNLHINSLELGDSAVYFCASSQIEAGSSGNTIYFGEGSWLTVV.

This clonotype was recorded at least ten times. The chain couples TRBV29-1 to TRBJ1-1; D gene unclear. V was pared by 3 bases and J by 4 bases, with 3 bases between. The CDR3 covers 10 residues. CDR1 is SQVTM and CDR2 is ANQGSEA in the germline V gene. In nucleotides, the CDR3 is TGCAGCGTTGATGGCACTGAAGCTTTCTTT. Its protein product is CSVDGTEAFF. The full variable domain, its missing parts supplied by reference TRBV29-1 and TRBJ1-1, is SAVISQKPSRDICQRGTSLTIQCQVDSQVTMMFWYRQQPGQSLTLIATANQGSEATYESGFVIDKFPISRPNLTFSTLTVSNMSPEDSSIYLCSVDGTEAFFGQGTRLTVV.

This clonotype occurred a few times. The chain combines TRBV14 with TRBJ2-2; 10 bases map to TRBD1. The CDR3 consists of 16 residues. Germline assignment: CDR1 SGHDN and CDR2 FVKESK. The junction had 7 bases not matched to a gene; V was cut back by 4 bases and J by 5 bases. The CDR3 DNA reads TGTGCCAGCAGCCGACCGGGACAGGGGTCAACCGGGGAGCTGTTTTTT. Translated, it gives CASSRPGQGSTGELFF.

The rearrangement joins TRBV7-2 to TRBJ1-4; 10 bases fit TRBD1. The CDR3 contains 15 residues. CDR1 and CDR2 (germline): SGHTA, FQGNSA. J was trimmed by 10 bases and V by 5 bases; bases with no gene match: 10. The CDR3 bases are TGTGCCAGCAGCCTGACAGGGGGCTTTATGGGAAAACTGTTTTTT. The encoded protein is CASSLTGGFMGKLFF.